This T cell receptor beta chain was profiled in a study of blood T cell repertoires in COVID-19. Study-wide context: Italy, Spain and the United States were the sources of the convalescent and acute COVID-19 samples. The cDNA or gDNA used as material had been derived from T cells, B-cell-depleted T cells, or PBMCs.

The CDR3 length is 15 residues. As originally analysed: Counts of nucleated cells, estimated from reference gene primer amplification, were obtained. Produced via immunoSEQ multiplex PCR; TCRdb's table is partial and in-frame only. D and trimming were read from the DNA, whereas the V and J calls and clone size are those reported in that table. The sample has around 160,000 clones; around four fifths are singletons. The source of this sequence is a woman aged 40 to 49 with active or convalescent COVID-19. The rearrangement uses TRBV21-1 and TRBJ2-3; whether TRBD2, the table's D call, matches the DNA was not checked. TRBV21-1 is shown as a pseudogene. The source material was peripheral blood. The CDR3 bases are TGTGCCAGCAGCATGGAGGGAACCCACACAGATACGCAGTATTTT. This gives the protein CASSMEGTHTDTQYF.